A single sample is the source of the 8 T cell receptor beta chains below, sequenced in a study of blood T cell repertoires in COVID-19. Some clones are missing from TCRdb's copy, which holds only in-frame ones; the method was immunoSEQ multiplex PCR. Of fewer than 500,000 clones in the sample, 86% were seen once. Sequencing used peripheral blood. The receptors come from a woman in her twenties or thirties with active or convalescent COVID-19.

V is TRBV4-1 and J is TRBJ2-6; D possibly corresponds to TRBD1 (6 bases). CDR1 and CDR2 (germline): MGHRA, YSYEKL. The V end was cut by 4 bases, the J end by 0 bases, with 13 bases between. The CDR3 runs 17 residues. In nucleotides, the CDR3 is TGCGCCAGCAGCCTAGGACAGAGCAACTCTGGGGCCAACGTCCTGACTTTC. Its protein product is CASSLGQSNSGANVLTF.

J is TRBJ2-5 and V is TRBV24-1; no reliable D call. The CDR3 contains 11 residues. V was shortened by 9 bases and J by 6 bases, with 10 bases between the two germline ends. Looked up from germline, CDR1 is KGHDR and CDR2 is SFDVKD. The CDR3 DNA is TGTGCCACCTCCTCCCTACAGACCCAGTACTTC. As protein: CATSSLQTQYF.

The chain joins TRBV19 to TRBJ1-5; D not certain. Between the trimmed V and J ends, which lost 1 base and 0 bases, there was a span of 7 bases. The CDR3 extends over 15 amino acids. Germline CDR1 is LNHDA and CDR2 is SQIVND (reference sequence). CDR3 in DNA: TGTGCCAGTAGTATAGGGCAGTATAGCAATCAGCCCCAGCATTTT. Its translation is CASSIGQYSNQPQHF.

This clone was detected only a few times. This chain connects TRBV27 to TRBJ2-7; 7 bases fit TRBD2. Unmatched junction bases numbered 7, after V lost 3 bases and J lost 2 bases. Germline CDR1 is MNHEY and CDR2 is SMNVEV (reference sequence). The CDR3 totals 15 residues. The CDR3 loop is CASSFYLAETYEQYF. The CDR3 DNA follows: TGTGCCAGCAGTTTTTATCTAGCGGAAACCTACGAGCAGTACTTC.

V and J are TRBV29-1 and TRBJ1-1; D is unclear. The germline V and J ends were trimmed by 3 bases and 0 bases, with 11 bases remaining between them. This CDR3 is built from 14 residues. Germline CDR1 SQVTM, CDR2 ANQGSEA. In nucleotides, the CDR3 is TGCAGCGTTGAGATGCCGGGTATGAACACTGAAGCTTTCTTT. The encoded protein is CSVEMPGMNTEAFF.

As regards this clone: Other DNA sequences from this sample encode an identical CDR3 as well. The chain links TRBV5-1 to TRBJ2-7; TRBD2 matches 7 bases. With V trimmed by 5 bases and J by 0 bases, 2 bases remained unmatched. This CDR3 has 13 residues. CDR1 is SGHRS and CDR2 is YFSETQ in the germline V gene. The CDR3 loop is CASSLAGSYEQYF. For the CDR3, the DNA is TGCGCCAGCAGTTTAGCGGGCTCCTACGAGCAGTACTTC.

The V call is TRBV4-1, the J call TRBJ1-2; no firm D call. Germline V gene data show CDR1 as MGHRA and CDR2 as YSYEKL. The CDR3 is 14 amino acids. The germline V and J ends were trimmed by 4 bases and 1 base, with 10 bases remaining between them. As DNA, the CDR3 is TGCGCCAGCAGCCTCAAACACATTAACTATGGCTACACCTTC. Protein sequence: CASSLKHINYGYTF.

This CDR3 is CASSEFWQGAEGYTF. The DNA of the CDR3 is TGCGCCAGCAGTGAGTTCTGGCAGGGGGCAGAAGGCTACACCTTC. The chain combines TRBV10-2 with TRBJ1-2; the match to TRBD1 covers 8 bases. CDR1 is WSHSY and CDR2 is SAAADI in the germline V gene. The ends lost 1 base at V and 8 bases at J; junction bases unmatched: 9. The CDR3 loop spans 15 amino acids.